A selection of T cell receptor beta chains follows, all from one sample in a study of cytomegalovirus exposure and HLA in healthy donors. Libraries were prepared by immunoSEQ multiplex PCR; TCRdb keeps only in-frame clonotypes and omits some of them. The sample shows 160,000 or so clones, roughly 78% of them seen only once. The sequenced sample was PBMCs. The receptors come from a man aged 40-49 years in good health and CMV-seronegative. Each CDR3 is given with its conserved first and last residue. D genes are given only for firm matches. Where a row states a size, it is once, few, many or the class of an expanded clone; other rows omit it.

D gene,J gene,V gene,clone size,CDR3 protein,CDR3 DNA
-,TRBJ2-7,TRBV21-1,once,CASSKRPSGSYEQYF,TGTGCCAGCAGCAAAAGGCCTAGCGGGAGCTACGAGCAGTACTTC
TRBD2,TRBJ2-7,TRBV9,few,CASSLGLANYEQYF,TGTGCCAGCAGCTTGGGACTAGCCAACTACGAGCAGTACTTC
-,TRBJ2-7,TRBV6-1,-,CATGAQNYEQYF,TGTGCCACTGGGGCACAAAACTACGAGCAGTACTTC
TRBD1,TRBJ2-1,TRBV28,-,CASSPMGQGAYNEQFF,TGTGCCAGCAGTCCTATGGGACAGGGGGCCTACAATGAGCAGTTCTTC
-,TRBJ1-2,TRBV5-6,-,CASSLPANYGYTF,TGTGCCAGCAGCTTGCCGGCTAACTATGGCTACACCTTC
TRBD1,TRBJ2-5,TRBV5-5,-,CASSGTDKRPQYF,TGTGCCAGCAGCGGGACAGACAAGAGACCCCAGTACTTC
TRBD1,TRBJ1-5,TRBV6-1,-,CASSADRGGGQPQHF,TGTGCCAGCAGTGCCGACAGGGGAGGTGGTCAGCCCCAGCATTTT
-,TRBJ2-3,TRBV7-9,-,CASSLQIPSTDTQYF,TGTGCCAGCAGCTTACAGATACCTAGCACAGATACGCAGTATTTT
-,TRBJ2-6,TRBV7-8,once,CASSLARSSGANVLTF,TGTGCCAGCAGCTTAGCTCGGTCCTCTGGGGCCAACGTCCTGACTTTC
-,TRBJ1-1,TRBV15,once,CATSRDGAVSEAFF,TGTGCCACCAGCAGAGATGGCGCGGTTTCTGAAGCTTTCTTT
TRBD2,TRBJ2-3,TRBV28,-,CASSFAGLPTDTQYF,TGTGCCAGCAGCTTTGCGGGACTACCCACAGATACGCAGTATTTT
TRBD1,TRBJ2-7,TRBV6-5,-,CASSTLQGAVYEQYF,TGTGCCAGCAGCACCCTACAGGGGGCCGTCTACGAGCAGTACTTC
-,TRBJ2-5,TRBV29-1,-,CSVEQGGEGTQYF,TGCAGCGTTGAACAAGGGGGGGAGGGGACCCAGTACTTC
-,TRBJ2-1,TRBV11-3,-,CASSLDPVSEQFF,TGTGCCAGCAGCTTAGATCCGGTAAGTGAGCAGTTCTTC
-,TRBJ2-7,TRBV6-5,once,CASSGQHSNEQYF,TGTGCCAGCAGTGGACAGCATAGTAACGAGCAGTACTTC
-,TRBJ2-6,TRBV9,few,CASSVVSGNSGANVLTF,TGTGCCAGCAGCGTAGTTTCAGGGAACTCTGGGGCCAACGTCCTGACTTTC
-,TRBJ2-5,TRBV2,few,CASSRGSQETQYF,TGTGCCAGCAGTCGGGGTTCACAAGAGACCCAGTACTTC
-,TRBJ2-5,TRBV7-8,-,CASSSLTGEETQYF,TGTGCCAGCAGCTCCCTAACAGGAGAAGAGACCCAGTACTTC
TRBD1,TRBJ2-1,TRBV7-9,-,CSSSLSGQGPNNEQFF,TGTTCCAGCAGCTTAAGCGGACAGGGGCCAAACAATGAGCAGTTCTTC
TRBD2,TRBJ2-3,TRBV6-5,-,CASRETSGRRDTQYF,TGTGCCAGCAGGGAGACTAGCGGGAGGAGGGATACGCAGTATTTT
-,TRBJ2-5,TRBV5-1,few,CASSLSQGSGETQYF,TGCGCCAGCAGCTTGAGTCAGGGGTCGGGAGAGACCCAGTACTTC
TRBD2,TRBJ2-5,TRBV9,-,CASSVGAAGGGVTQYF,TGTGCCAGCAGCGTAGGGGCGGCGGGAGGGGGTGTGACCCAGTACTTC
-,TRBJ2-4,TRBV7-9,-,CASSTTGTINIQYF,TGTGCCAGCAGCACAACCGGGACAATAAACATTCAGTACTTC
TRBD2,TRBJ2-3,TRBV10-3,-,CAISEVLAGGPSTDTQYF,TGTGCCATCAGTGAGGTTCTAGCGGGAGGACCTAGCACAGATACGCAGTATTTT
TRBD2,TRBJ2-5,TRBV7-9,-,CASSLRGSGRALRLETQYF,TGTGCCAGCAGCTTGAGAGGTAGCGGGAGGGCCCTCCGCCTGGAGACCCAGTACTTC
TRBD1,TRBJ2-3,TRBV6-1,-,CASRETGVGDTQYF,TGTGCCAGCAGGGAGACAGGGGTTGGCGATACGCAGTATTTT